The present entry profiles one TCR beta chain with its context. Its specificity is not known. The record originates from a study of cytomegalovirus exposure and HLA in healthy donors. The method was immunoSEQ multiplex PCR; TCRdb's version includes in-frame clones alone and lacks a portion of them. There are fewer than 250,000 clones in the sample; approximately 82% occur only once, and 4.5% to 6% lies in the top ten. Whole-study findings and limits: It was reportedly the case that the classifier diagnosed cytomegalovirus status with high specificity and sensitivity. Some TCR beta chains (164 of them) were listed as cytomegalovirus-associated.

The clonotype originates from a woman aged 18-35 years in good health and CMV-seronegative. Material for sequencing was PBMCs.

The chain's CDR3 is CASSPTASTNEKLFF. CDR3 coding DNA: TGTGCCAGCAGCCCGACGGCCTCAACTAATGAAAAACTGTTTTTT. The V call is TRBV2, the J call TRBJ1-4; D call uncertain. The CDR3 totals 15 residues. Germline CDR1 reads SNHLY; CDR2 reads FYNNEI. Trimming cost V 6 bases and J 0 bases, with 11 bases left between them. Based on the CDR3 plus reference TRBV2 and TRBJ1-4, the full variable domain is EPEVTQTPSHQVTQMGQEVILRCVPISNHLYFYWYRQILGQKVEFLVSFYNNEISEKSEIFDDQFSVERPDGSNFTLKIRSTKLEDSAMYFCASSPTASTNEKLFFGSGTQLSVL.